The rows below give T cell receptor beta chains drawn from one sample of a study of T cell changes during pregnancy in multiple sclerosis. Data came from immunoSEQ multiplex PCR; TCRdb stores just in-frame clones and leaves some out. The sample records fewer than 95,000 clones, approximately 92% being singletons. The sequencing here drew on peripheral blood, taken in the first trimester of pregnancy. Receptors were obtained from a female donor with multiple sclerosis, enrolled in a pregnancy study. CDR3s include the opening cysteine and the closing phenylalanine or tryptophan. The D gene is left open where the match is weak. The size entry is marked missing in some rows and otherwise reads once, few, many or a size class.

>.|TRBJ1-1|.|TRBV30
TGTGCCTGGAGCGCCCGACGCCAGGACTCCGAAGCTTTCTTT
CAWSARRQDSEAFF
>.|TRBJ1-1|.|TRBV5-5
TGTGCCAGCGGGCGTCGCGGGGGGTTGAACACTGAAGCTTTCTTT
CASGRRGGLNTEAFF
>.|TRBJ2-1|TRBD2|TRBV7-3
TGTGCCAGCAGCTTAAACCCCCGGGGGGGTAATGAGCAGTTCTTC
CASSLNPRGGNEQFF
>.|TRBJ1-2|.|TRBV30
TGTGCCTGGAGTGTACGGGGGGCAAATGGCTACACCTTC
CAWSVRGANGYTF
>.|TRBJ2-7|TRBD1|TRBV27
TGTGCCAGCAGTTTGGCAGGGGGCGAGTACGAGCAGTACTTC
CASSLAGGEYEQYF
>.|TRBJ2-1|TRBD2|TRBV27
TGTGCCAGCAGTTACCCCGGACTAGCGGGCAATGAGCAGTTCTTC
CASSYPGLAGNEQFF
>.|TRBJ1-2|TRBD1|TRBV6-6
TGTGCCAGCAGTTATAAAACAGGGGGCTACTATGGCTACACCTTC
CASSYKTGGYYGYTF
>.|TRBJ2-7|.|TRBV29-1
TGCAGCGTGGGCCTTGGCGGGTGGAACGAGCAGTACTTC
CSVGLGGWNEQYF
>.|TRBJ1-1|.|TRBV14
TGTGCCAGCAGCCAACAAGGTCAAGGGAGGACTGAAGCTTTCTTT
CASSQQGQGRTEAFF
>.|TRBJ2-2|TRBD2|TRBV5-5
TGTGCCAGCAGCTTGGTGGCGGGGGGCGCGAACACCGGGGAGCTGTTTTTT
CASSLVAGGANTGELFF
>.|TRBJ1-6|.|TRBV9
TGTGCCAGCAGCGTAGCCCCTCAGGGTCCTAGTGATTCACCCCTCCACTTT
CASSVAPQGPSDSPLHF
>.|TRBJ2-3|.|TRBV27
TGTGCCAGCAGTACTACAGGAGCCCCAGATACGCAGTATTTT
CASSTTGAPDTQYF
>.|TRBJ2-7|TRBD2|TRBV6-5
TGTGCCAGCAAACTACTAGCGGACTCGAGCGAGCAGTACTTC
CASKLLADSSEQYF
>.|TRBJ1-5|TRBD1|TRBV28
TGTGCCAGCAGCTTTGCTCCGGGACAGGGGGCACGTCAGCCCCAGCATTTT
CASSFAPGQGARQPQHF
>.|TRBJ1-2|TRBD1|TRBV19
TGTGCCAGTAGTTTCGACAGGGGTCCAACGCGTGGCTACACCTTC
CASSFDRGPTRGYTF
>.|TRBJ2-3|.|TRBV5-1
TGCGCCAGCAGCTTGCCCCCTGCGACTGGCACAGATACGCAGTATTTT
CASSLPPATGTDTQYF
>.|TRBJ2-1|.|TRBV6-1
TGTGCCAGCACCGGAGGGGTCACCTACAATGAGCAGTTCTTC
CASTGGVTYNEQFF
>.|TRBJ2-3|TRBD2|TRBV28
TGTGCCAGCAGTTCCCCTAGCGGGCTCAGCACAGATACGCAGTATTTT
CASSSPSGLSTDTQYF
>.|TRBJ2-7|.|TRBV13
TGTGCCAGCAGCTCCCTTCGGGACTTGGTTACCTCCTACGAGCAGTACTTC
CASSSLRDLVTSYEQYF
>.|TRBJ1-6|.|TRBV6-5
TGTGCCAGCAGTTATGACAAGGGAGGGGACAATTCACCCCTCCACTTT
CASSYDKGGDNSPLHF
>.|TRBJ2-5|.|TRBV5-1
TGCGCCAGCAGCTTGGGACTGGAGGTTGCCTCCTCACGAGAGACCCAGTACTTC
CASSLGLEVASSRETQYF
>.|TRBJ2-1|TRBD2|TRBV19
TGTGCCAGTAGTATCGAGACTAGCGACTACAATGAGCAGTTCTTC
CASSIETSDYNEQFF
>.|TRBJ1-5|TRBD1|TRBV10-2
TGCGCCAGCAGTGGTGCAGGGGGACAGCCCCAGCATTTT
CASSGAGGQPQHF
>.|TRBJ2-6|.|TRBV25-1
TGTGCCAGACCGACAGGTCCATCCCATTCTGGGGCCAACGTCCTGACTTTC
CARPTGPSHSGANVLTF
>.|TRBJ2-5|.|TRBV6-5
TGTGCCAGCAGTCCCCCCGGACAGAGAGAGACCCAGTACTTC
CASSPPGQRETQYF
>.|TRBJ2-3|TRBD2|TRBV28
TGTGCCAGCACCCGTGGCCAGCGGGGTGGTGTGAGCACAGATACGCAGTATTTT
CASTRGQRGGVSTDTQYF
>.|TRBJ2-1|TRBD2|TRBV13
TGTGCCAGCAGCCCGGAGCGGGGGAATGAGCAGTTCTTC
CASSPERGNEQFF
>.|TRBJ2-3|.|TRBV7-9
TGTGCCAGCAGCTTATCGGCAGATACGCAGTATTTT
CASSLSADTQYF
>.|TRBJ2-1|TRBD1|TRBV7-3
TGTGCCAGACCGGGACAGGGACGATACAATGAGCAGTTCTTC
CARPGQGRYNEQFF
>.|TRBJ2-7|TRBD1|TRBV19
TGTGCCAGTAGTCCCCGACAGGGCCCCCGCGCCGCCTACGAGCAGTACTTC
CASSPRQGPRAAYEQYF
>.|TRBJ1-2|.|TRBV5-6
TGTGCCAGCACTGTCCCGGGGGAACTTGGCTACACCTTC
CASTVPGELGYTF
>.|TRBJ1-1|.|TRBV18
TGTGCCAGCTCACGAGGGAACACTGAAGCTTTCTTT
CASSRGNTEAFF
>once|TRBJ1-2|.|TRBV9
TGTGCCAGCAGCGTAGGGCAGGGAGGGTACTATGGCTACACCTTC
CASSVGQGGYYGYTF
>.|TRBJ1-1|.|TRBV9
TGTGCCAGCAGCGGGACAACCGGGGGCACTGAAGCTTTCTTT
CASSGTTGGTEAFF
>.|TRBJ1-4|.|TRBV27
TGTGCCAGCGCCATGGGCCTGGCTAATGAAAAACTGTTTTTT
CASAMGLANEKLFF
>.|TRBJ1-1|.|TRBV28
TGTGCCAGCAACCCCAGGGGTATCGGCACTGAAGCTTTCTTT
CASNPRGIGTEAFF
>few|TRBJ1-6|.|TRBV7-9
TGTGCCAGCAGCTACACCGGACCCGGGGATTCACCCCTCCACTTT
CASSYTGPGDSPLHF
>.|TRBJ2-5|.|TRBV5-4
TGTGCCAGCAGCTTACGGGGACAAGAGACCCAGTACTTC
CASSLRGQETQYF
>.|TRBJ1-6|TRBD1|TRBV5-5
TGTGCCAGCAGCTCCACTTACCCGGGACAGGTCGAATCACCCCTCCACTTT
CASSSTYPGQVESPLHF
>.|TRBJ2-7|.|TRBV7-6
TGTGCCAGCAGCACACCCGAGGGGGGGAGCTCCTACGAGCAGTACTTC
CASSTPEGGSSYEQYF
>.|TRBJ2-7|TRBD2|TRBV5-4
TGTGCCAGCAGCTTTAGCGGGGGCGGAAGCTACGAGCAGTACTTC
CASSFSGGGSYEQYF
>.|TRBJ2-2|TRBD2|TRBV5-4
TGTGCCAGCAGCAAGATTGGGGGGGTCTCCGGGGAGCTGTTTTTT
CASSKIGGVSGELFF
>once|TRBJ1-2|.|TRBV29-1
TGCAGCTCCTTAGAGGAAATCTATGGCTACACCTTC
CSSLEEIYGYTF
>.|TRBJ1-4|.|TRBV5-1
TGCGCCAGCAGCTCAAACGGAGGCCCTAATGAAAAACTGTTTTTT
CASSSNGGPNEKLFF
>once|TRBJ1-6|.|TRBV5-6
TGTGCCAGCAGCTTGGCAGGGCTGAGCTCCTATAATTCACCCCTCCACTTT
CASSLAGLSSYNSPLHF
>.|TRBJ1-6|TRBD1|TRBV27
TGTGCCAGCAGCCCGGACAGGTGGGATTCACCCCTCCACTTT
CASSPDRWDSPLHF
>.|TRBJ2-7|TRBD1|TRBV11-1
TGTGCCAGCAGCTTAGAAGGCCTGGGACAGGGGGATTTCTACGAGCAGTACTTC
CASSLEGLGQGDFYEQYF
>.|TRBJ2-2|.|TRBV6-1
TGTGCCAGCAGGGTGGCCGTTACCGGGGAGCTGTTTTTT
CASRVAVTGELFF
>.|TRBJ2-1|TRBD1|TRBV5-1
TGCGCCAGCAGCTTTGACAGGGCAGCATGGTCCTACAATGAGCAGTTCTTC
CASSFDRAAWSYNEQFF
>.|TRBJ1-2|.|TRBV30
TGTGCCTGGAAGAGGGTAGATAGCTACACCTTC
CAWKRVDSYTF
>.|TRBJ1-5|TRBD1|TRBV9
TGTGCCAGCAGCGCGGGGACAGGGCACCCCTCTTTCAATCAGCCCCAGCATTTT
CASSAGTGHPSFNQPQHF
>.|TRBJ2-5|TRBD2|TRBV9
TGTGCCAGCAGCCCCTCCGTCTGGGATAGCGGGGAAGAGACCCAGTACTTC
CASSPSVWDSGEETQYF